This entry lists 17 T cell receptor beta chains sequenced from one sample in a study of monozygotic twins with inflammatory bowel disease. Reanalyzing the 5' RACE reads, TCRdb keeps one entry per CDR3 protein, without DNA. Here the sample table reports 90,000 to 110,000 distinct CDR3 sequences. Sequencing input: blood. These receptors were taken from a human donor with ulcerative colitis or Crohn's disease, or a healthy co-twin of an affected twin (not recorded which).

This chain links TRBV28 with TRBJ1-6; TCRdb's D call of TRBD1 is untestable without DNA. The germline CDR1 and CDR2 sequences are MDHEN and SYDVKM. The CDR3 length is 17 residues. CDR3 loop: CASSSHLDRAYNSPLHF.

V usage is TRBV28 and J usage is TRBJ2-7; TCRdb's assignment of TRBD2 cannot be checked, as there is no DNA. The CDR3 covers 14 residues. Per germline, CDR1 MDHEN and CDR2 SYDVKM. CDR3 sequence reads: CASSRGGGVYEQYF.

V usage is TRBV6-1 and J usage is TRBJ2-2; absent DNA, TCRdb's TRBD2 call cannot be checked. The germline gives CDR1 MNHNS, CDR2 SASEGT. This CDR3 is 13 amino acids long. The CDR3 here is CASSDREAGELFF.

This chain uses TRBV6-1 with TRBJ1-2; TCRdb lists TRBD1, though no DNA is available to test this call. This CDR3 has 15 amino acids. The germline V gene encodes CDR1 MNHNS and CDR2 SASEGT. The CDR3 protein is CASSGDRGGVYGYTF.

CDR3 region: CASSFDPWTQNMQYF. The rearrangement uses TRBV5-5 and TRBJ2-4. CDR3 size: 15 residues. Germline V gene sequence: CDR1 SGHKS, CDR2 YYEKEE (reference sequence).

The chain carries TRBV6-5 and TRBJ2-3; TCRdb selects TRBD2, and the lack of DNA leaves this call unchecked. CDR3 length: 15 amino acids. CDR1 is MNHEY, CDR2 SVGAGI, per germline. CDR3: CASSYSTGGGDTQYF.

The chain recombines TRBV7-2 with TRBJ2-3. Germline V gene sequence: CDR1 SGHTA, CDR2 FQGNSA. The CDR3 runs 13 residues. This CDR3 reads CASSPQVGDTQYF.

The CDR3 region is CASSSTGLAEQYF. This chain links TRBV19 with TRBJ2-7; no DNA is available, so the TRBD1 call from TCRdb remains unchecked. Germline values: CDR1 LNHDA, CDR2 SQIVND (reference sequence). The CDR3 length is 13 residues. The whole variable domain, remainder taken from reference TRBV19 and TRBJ2-7, is DGGITQSPKYLFRKEGQNVTLSCEQNLNHDAMYWYRQDPGQGLRLIYYSQIVNDFQKGDIAEGYSVSREKKESFPLTVTSAQKNPTAFYLCASSSTGLAEQYFGPGTRLTVT.

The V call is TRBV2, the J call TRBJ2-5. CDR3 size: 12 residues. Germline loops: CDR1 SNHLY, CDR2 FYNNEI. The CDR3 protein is CASSALQETQYF. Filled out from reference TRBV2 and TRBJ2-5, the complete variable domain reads EPEVTQTPSHQVTQMGQEVILRCVPISNHLYFYWYRQILGQKVEFLVSFYNNEISEKSEIFDDQFSVERPDGSNFTLKIRSTKLEDSAMYFCASSALQETQYFGPGTRLLVL.

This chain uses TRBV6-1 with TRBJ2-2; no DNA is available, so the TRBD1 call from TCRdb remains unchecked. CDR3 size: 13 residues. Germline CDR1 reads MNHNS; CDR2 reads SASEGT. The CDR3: CASSDRVTGELFF.

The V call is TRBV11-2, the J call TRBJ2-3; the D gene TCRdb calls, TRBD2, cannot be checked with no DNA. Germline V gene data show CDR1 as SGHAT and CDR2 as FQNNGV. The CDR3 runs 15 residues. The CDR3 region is CASSPGRTTLAGLYF.

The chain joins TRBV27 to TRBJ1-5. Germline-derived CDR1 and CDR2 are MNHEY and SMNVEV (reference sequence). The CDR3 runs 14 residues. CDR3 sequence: CASSSGGSNQPQHF.

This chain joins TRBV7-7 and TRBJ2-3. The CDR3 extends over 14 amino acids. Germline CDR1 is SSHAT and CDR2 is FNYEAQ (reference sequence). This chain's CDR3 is CASSSSDSTDTQYF.

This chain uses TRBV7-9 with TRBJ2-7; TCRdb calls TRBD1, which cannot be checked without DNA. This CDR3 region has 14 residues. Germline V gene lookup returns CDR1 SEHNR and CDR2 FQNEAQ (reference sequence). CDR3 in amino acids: CASSLGDSTYEQYF. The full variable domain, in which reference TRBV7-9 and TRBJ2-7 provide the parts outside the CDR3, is DTGVSQNPRHKITKRGQNVTFRCDPISEHNRLYWYRQTLGQGPEFLTYFQNEAQLEKSRLLSDRFSAERPKGSFSTLEIQRTEQGDSAMYLCASSLGDSTYEQYFGPGTRLTVT.

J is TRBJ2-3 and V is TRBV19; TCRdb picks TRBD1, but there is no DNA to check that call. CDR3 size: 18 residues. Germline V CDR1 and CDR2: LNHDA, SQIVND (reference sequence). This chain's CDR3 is CASSTSPHRTASTDTQYF.

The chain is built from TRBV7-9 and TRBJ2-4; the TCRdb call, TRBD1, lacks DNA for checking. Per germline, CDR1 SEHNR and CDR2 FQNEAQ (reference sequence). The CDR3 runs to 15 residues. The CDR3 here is CASSPEGGGKNIQYF.

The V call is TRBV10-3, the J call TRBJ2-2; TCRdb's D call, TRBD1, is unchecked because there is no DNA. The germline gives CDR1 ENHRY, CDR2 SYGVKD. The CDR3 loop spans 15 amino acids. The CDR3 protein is CAINRTGRDTEELFF.